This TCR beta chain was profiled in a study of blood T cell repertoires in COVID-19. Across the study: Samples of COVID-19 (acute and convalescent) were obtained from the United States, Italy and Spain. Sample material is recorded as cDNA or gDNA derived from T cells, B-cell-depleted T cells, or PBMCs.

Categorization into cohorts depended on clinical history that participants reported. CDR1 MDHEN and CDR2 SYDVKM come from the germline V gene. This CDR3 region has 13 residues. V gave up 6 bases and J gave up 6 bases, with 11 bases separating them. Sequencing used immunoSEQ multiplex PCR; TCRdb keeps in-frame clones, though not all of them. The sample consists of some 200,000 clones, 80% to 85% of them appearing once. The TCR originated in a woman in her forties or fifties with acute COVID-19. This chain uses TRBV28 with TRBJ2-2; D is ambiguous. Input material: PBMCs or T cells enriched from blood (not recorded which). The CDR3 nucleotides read TGTGCCAGCAGCCCCTTCCGGTCCGGGGAGCTGTTTTTT. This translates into CASSPFRSGELFF.